This is a list of T cell receptor beta chains from one sample in a study of T cells after yellow fever vaccination. TCRdb reprocessed the 5' RACE reads via MiXCR and lists one record per CDR3 protein. This sample has over 300,000 distinct CDR3 sequences, with roughly 4% found just once. The source was PBMCs, collected 5 days after the yellow fever booster vaccination. These receptors were collected from a man aged 18 to 29 who received the YFV17D yellow fever vaccine. CDR3s include the opening cysteine and the closing phenylalanine or tryptophan. Fields, in order: clone size, D gene, J gene, V gene, CDR3 protein, CDR3 DNA. A D gene is named only where the DNA matches it firmly. Expanded clones get a size class; other rows say once, few or many, or leave the size out.

NA	NA	TRBJ1-1	TRBV28	CASTQSRVLSTEAFF	TGTGCCAGCACCCAAAGCAGGGTGTTGTCTACTGAAGCTTTCTTT
NA	NA	TRBJ2-1	TRBV2	CASSESGSHEQFF	TGTGCCAGCAGTGAGAGTGGGAGCCATGAGCAGTTCTTC
NA	NA	TRBJ2-6	TRBV7-9	CASSFYASGANVLTF	TGTGCCAGCAGCTTTTACGCCTCTGGGGCCAACGTCCTGACTTTC
few	NA	TRBJ1-3	TRBV3-1	CASSQDTFSGNTIYF	TGTGCCAGCAGCCAAGATACCTTCTCTGGAAACACCATATATTTT
few	TRBD2	TRBJ2-1	TRBV19	CASSMGGAYNEQFF	TGTGCCAGTAGTATGGGGGGGGCCTACAATGAGCAGTTCTTC
many	NA	TRBJ2-1	TRBV7-9	CASRNNEQFF	TGTGCCAGCAGAAACAATGAGCAGTTCTTC
few	TRBD1	TRBJ1-1	TRBV5-1	CASSLAEGAGTEAFF	TGCGCCAGCAGCTTGGCCGAGGGGGCAGGCACTGAAGCTTTCTTT
NA	NA	TRBJ2-3	TRBV5-1	CASNEQGPDTDTQYF	TGCGCCAGCAACGAACAAGGGCCGGACACAGATACGCAGTATTTT
many	NA	TRBJ1-1	TRBV3-1	CASSPSEANTEAFF	TGTGCCAGCAGCCCGAGTGAGGCTAACACTGAAGCTTTCTTT
many	TRBD1	TRBJ1-2	TRBV20-1	CSVWTGSNYGYTF	TGCAGTGTCTGGACAGGGTCCAACTATGGCTACACCTTC
many	TRBD1	TRBJ2-7	TRBV28	CASSFRDRETYEQYF	TGTGCCAGCAGTTTCAGGGACAGGGAGACGTACGAGCAGTACTTC
few	TRBD2	TRBJ2-5	TRBV4-3	CASSQEVAGTFGKTQYF	TGCGCCAGCAGCCAAGAAGTAGCGGGGACGTTTGGGAAGACCCAGTACTTC
few	NA	TRBJ1-3	TRBV7-2	CASRGNTIYF	TGTGCCAGTAGAGGAAACACCATATATTTT
few	NA	TRBJ1-2	TRBV4-3	CASSQGGGNPNYGYTF	TGCGCCAGCAGCCAAGGGGGGGGGAATCCTAACTATGGCTACACCTTC
NA	NA	TRBJ1-1	TRBV5-1	CASSLVGSNGVAFF	TGCGCCAGCAGCTTGGTAGGTTCGAATGGGGTAGCTTTCTTT
NA	TRBD2	TRBJ2-3	TRBV2	CASSVFTSGGEGSDTQYF	TGTGCCAGCAGTGTGTTCACTAGCGGGGGCGAGGGGTCAGATACGCAGTATTTT